The next 30 T cell receptor beta chains were all read from a single sample in a study of T cells in Graves' hyperthyroidism and ophthalmopathy. RNA transcripts provided the source from which TCR beta CDR3 regions were amplified. A set of HTBI primers served as the primers for a first-round RT-PCR of the TCR CDR3. TCRdb ran MiXCR on the multiplex PCR reads and lists one entry per CDR3 protein. The sample carries approximately 590,000 distinct CDR3 sequences, about 43% recorded once. The sequencing input was peripheral blood or thyroid tissue (not recorded which). These receptors originate from a woman aged 18-29 years with Graves' hyperthyroidism.

At least ten counts were recorded for this clonotype. The rearrangement links TRBV20-1 to TRBJ2-5; D uncertain. The CDR3 is made up of 12 amino acids. Germline CDR1 is DFQATT and CDR2 is SNEGSKA (reference sequence). V was clipped by 3 bases and J by 5 bases, with 10 bases between them. Here the CDR3 DNA reads TGCAGTGCTAGTGGTAGCCGGGAGACCCAGTACTTC. Protein: CSASGSRETQYF.

This clonotype showed up just a few times. The rearrangement uses TRBV2 and TRBJ1-6; 7 bases agree with TRBD1. Trimming removed 0 bases from V and 0 bases from J; junction bases left unmatched: 2. Germline V lookup: CDR1 SNHLY, CDR2 FYNNEI. The CDR3 is made up of 17 amino acids. The CDR3 spells CASSEATGSSYNSPLHF. For the CDR3, the DNA is TGTGCCAGCAGTGAAGCGACAGGGAGCTCCTATAATTCACCCCTCCACTTT.

The chain has TRBV5-1 and TRBJ2-7; 10 bases agree with TRBD1. Germline V gene data show CDR1 as SGHRS and CDR2 as YFSETQ. This CDR3 contains 16 residues. J lost 4 bases, V lost 0 bases, and 7 bases had no gene match. The CDR3 here is CASSLVSGTGDYEQYF. CDR3 DNA sequence: TGCGCCAGCAGCTTGGTGTCGGGGACAGGGGATTACGAGCAGTACTTC.

In DNA form, the CDR3 reads TGCAGCGTCGCGATGGGACAGCTGAGCTCTGGAAACACCTTC. This translates into CSVAMGQLSSGNTF. The chain has TRBV29-1 and TRBJ1-2; 7 bases match TRBD1. With V trimmed by 6 bases and J by 12 bases, 19 bases remained unmatched. Per germline, CDR1 SQVTM and CDR2 ANQGSEA. The CDR3 length is 14 residues. The full variable domain, completed using reference TRBV29-1 and TRBJ1-2, is SAVISQKPSRDICQRGTSLTIQCQVDSQVTMMFWYRQQPGQSLTLIATANQGSEATYESGFVIDKFPISRPNLTFSTLTVSNMSPEDSSIYLCSVAMGQLSSGNTFGSGTRLTVV.

The chain recombines TRBV9 with TRBJ2-2; the D is unclear. From germline, CDR1 is SGDLS and CDR2 YYNGEE. CDR3 length: 13 amino acids. Trimming took 7 bases from V and 3 from J, leaving 10 bases between them. The CDR3 is CASDEGYTGELFF. CDR3 nucleotides: TGTGCCAGCGACGAAGGGTACACCGGGGAGCTGTTTTTT.

The V gene is TRBV7-8, the J gene TRBJ2-7, with D possibly called TRBD1 or TRBD2 (5 bases each). V lost 3 bases, J lost 7 bases, and 13 bases lay in between. This CDR3 spans 13 amino acids. Germline loops: CDR1 SGHVS, CDR2 FQNEAQ. Here the CDR3 reads CASSFGAGGEQYF. The CDR3 DNA follows: TGTGCCAGCAGCTTCGGGGCAGGCGGGGAGCAGTACTTC.

This clonotype was seen ten or more times. V and J are TRBV29-1 and TRBJ2-2; D tentatively fits TRBD1 or TRBD2 (5 bases each). This CDR3 is 14 amino acids long. Germline CDR1 is SQVTM and CDR2 is ANQGSEA. Trimming shortened V by 1 base and J by 3 bases, and 9 bases separated the two germline ends. The CDR3 spells CSVEVWGHTGELFF. CDR3 nucleotides: TGCAGCGTTGAAGTTTGGGGACACACCGGGGAGCTGTTTTTT.

The gene calls are TRBV12-3 or TRBV12-4 and TRBJ1-5; 7 bases line up with TRBD1. Trimming at V came to 4 bases and at J to 4 bases, leaving 4 bases not matched to a gene. The CDR3 totals 14 residues. The CDR3 loop reads CASSSGTANQPQHF. Written as DNA, the CDR3 is TGTGCCAGCAGTTCTGGGACAGCAAATCAGCCCCAGCATTTT.

The genes are TRBV15 and TRBJ2-1; D ambiguous. V was pared by 0 bases and J by 14 bases, with 11 bases between. Germline loops: CDR1 LNHNV, CDR2 YYDKDF (reference sequence). CDR3 length: 12 residues. The CDR3 protein is CATSRDGVVEFF. The CDR3 coding sequence is TGTGCCACCAGCAGAGATGGAGTGGTGGAGTTCTTC.

This chain connects TRBV7-2 to TRBJ1-1; tentative D call: TRBD1 (5 bases). With 3 bases removed from V and 2 bases from J, the gap between germline ends came to 16 bases. CDR1 is SGHTA and CDR2 is FQGNSA in the germline V gene. The CDR3 contains 16 residues. The CDR3 reads CASSFWGPKKNTEAFF. CDR3 DNA sequence: TGTGCCAGCAGCTTTTGGGGCCCCAAGAAAAACACTGAAGCTTTCTTT.

This clonotype was seen only once. For the CDR3, the DNA is TGTGCCAGCAGTATAGGGGAGAACACTGAAGCTTTCTTT. Encoded protein: CASSIGENTEAFF. The V gene is TRBV25-1, the J gene TRBJ1-1, with a possible D match to TRBD1 (5 bases). The CDR3 loop spans 13 amino acids. Germline CDR1 is MGHDK and CDR2 is SYGVNS. The V end lost 5 bases, the J end lost 1 base, and 8 bases lay between the germline ends.

The sample holds many counts of this clonotype. The J gene is TRBJ1-6, the V gene TRBV9; 7 bases are shared with TRBD1. In germline, CDR1 is SGDLS, CDR2 YYNGEE. Trimming removed 0 bases from V and 13 bases from J; junction bases left unmatched: 10. CDR3 length: 15 amino acids. This CDR3 reads CASSVADRPHFPLHF. The CDR3 nucleotides are TGTGCCAGCAGCGTAGCGGACAGGCCTCATTTCCCCCTCCACTTT.

The rearrangement joins TRBV29-1 to TRBJ2-2, with a possible D match to TRBD1 (5 bases). Deletions cut 6 bases from V and 8 bases from J, with 10 bases between. This CDR3 spans 11 amino acids. Germline V gene data show CDR1 as SQVTM and CDR2 as ANQGSEA. This CDR3 reads CSVQRTGELFF. The CDR3 coding sequence is TGCAGCGTGCAACGGACAGGGGAGCTGTTTTTT.

The chain links TRBV7-9 to TRBJ1-4; D remains ambiguous. The CDR3 extends over 15 amino acids. Germline CDR1 SEHNR, CDR2 FQNEAQ (reference sequence). V gave up 3 bases and J gave up 8 bases, with 16 bases separating them. Here the CDR3 DNA reads TGTGCCAGCAGCTTTTCGAGCACCCGCGGGGAAAAACTGTTTTTT. As protein: CASSFSSTRGEKLFF.

V usage is TRBV7-9 and J usage is TRBJ2-2, with D tentatively TRBD2 (7 bases). V dropped 6 bases and J dropped 5 bases, with 19 bases sitting between them. Looked up from germline, CDR1 is SEHNR and CDR2 is FQNEAQ (reference sequence). The CDR3 has 16 residues. CDR3 in DNA: TGTGCCAGCAGTTTCGGAAAGGGGGGGCGAACCGGGGAGCTGTTTTTT. Residues: CASSFGKGGRTGELFF.

The rearrangement joins TRBV11-2 to TRBJ1-5; a possible D gene is TRBD1 (5 bases). CDR3 length: 18 amino acids. Deletions cut 1 base from V and 0 bases from J, with 16 bases between. Germline V gives CDR1 SGHAT, CDR2 FQNNGV. The CDR3 sequence: CASSLVGGGSRSNQPQHF. The CDR3 DNA follows: TGTGCCAGCAGCTTAGTCGGGGGGGGATCTCGTAGCAATCAGCCCCAGCATTTT.

This clonotype was detected a few times. The chain carries TRBV2 and TRBJ1-5, with D possibly matching TRBD1 (5 bases). The CDR3 runs to 14 residues. Looked up from germline, CDR1 is SNHLY and CDR2 is FYNNEI. V shed 8 bases and J shed 2 bases, with 13 bases lying between them. The CDR3 bases are TGTGCCAGCTCACCAGGGTTGGGCAATCAGCCCCAGCATTTT. Protein sequence: CASSPGLGNQPQHF.

About this clonotype itself: Sequence at one end of the junction differs from germline and may be a read error. The chain uses TRBV24-1 and TRBJ2-5; 12 positions match TRBD2. The CDR3 has 17 residues. Per germline, CDR1 KGHDR and CDR2 SFDVKD. The CDR3 DNA reads TGTGCCACCGGTGATGTGACTAGCGGGGGATCCCAAGAGGCCCAGTACTTC. This translates into CATGDVTSGGSQEAQYF.

The chain links TRBV25-1 to TRBJ1-1; D possibly corresponds to TRBD1 (6 bases). The germline V and J ends were trimmed by 2 bases and 5 bases, with 21 bases remaining between them. Germline values: CDR1 MGHDK, CDR2 SYGVNS. The CDR3 is 17 residues long. CDR3 in DNA: TGTGCCAGCAGTGAACAGGACAGTGGGGGCAGTGAGACTGAAGCTTTCTTT. It codes for CASSEQDSGGSETEAFF. Together with reference TRBV25-1 and TRBJ1-1, the CDR3 gives the full variable domain: EADIYQTPRYLVIGTGKKITLECSQTMGHDKMYWYQQDPGMELHLIHYSYGVNSTEKGDLSSESTVSRIRTEHFPLTLESARPSHTSQYLCASSEQDSGGSETEAFFGQGTRLTVV.

This chain joins TRBV2 and TRBJ2-7, with 9 positions matching TRBD1. The germline V gene has CDR1 SNHLY and CDR2 FYNNEI. Trimming at V came to 5 bases and at J to 4 bases, leaving 12 bases not matched to a gene. This CDR3 has 16 residues. In DNA form, the CDR3 reads TGTGCCAGCAGTAACAGGGGGACAGGGAAGCTTTACGAGCAGTACTTC. Translation: CASSNRGTGKLYEQYF.

The chain combines TRBV7-3 with TRBJ2-6; weak D call: TRBD2 (5 bases). CDR1 is SGHTA, CDR2 FQGTGA, per germline. The CDR3 consists of 14 residues. Trimming shortened V by 7 bases and J by 4 bases, and 11 bases separated the two germline ends. The CDR3 region has the DNA TGTGCCAGCATCCCCCGAGGGGGGGCCAACGTCCTGACTTTC. Translating gives CASIPRGGANVLTF.

This sequence joins TRBV7-3 and TRBJ2-5, with 9 nucleotides matching TRBD1. After removal of 1 base from V and 3 bases from J, the junction contained 6 bases not matched to a gene. This CDR3 comprises 16 residues. Germline CDR1 reads SGHTA; CDR2 reads FQGTGA. The CDR3 DNA is TGTGCCAGCAGCTTAATAGGGGGACAGGGCAAAGAGACCCAGTACTTC. Its protein product is CASSLIGGQGKETQYF.

The chain employs TRBV2 and TRBJ2-5; TRBD2 aligns across 12 bases. Germline V gene lookup returns CDR1 SNHLY and CDR2 FYNNEI. V trimming: 4 bases; J trimming: 5 bases; junction bases outside the gene matches: 5. There are 15 residues in the CDR3. The CDR3 loop reads CASSGLGLAGETQYF. The CDR3, as DNA: TGTGCCAGCAGTGGACTGGGACTAGCGGGTGAGACCCAGTACTTC.

Of note for this clonotype: A much larger clone lies one base from this, so it may be a read error. The chain joins TRBV11-1 to TRBJ1-2; 8 positions match TRBD1. V shed 5 bases, J shed 6 bases, and the junction held 8 bases outside the gene matches. This CDR3 has 14 amino acids. The V gene's germline CDR1 is SGHAT and CDR2 FQDESV (reference sequence). CDR3 in amino acids: CASSPPPGQDGYTF. CDR3 bases: TGTGCCAGCAGCCCGCCCCCGGGACAGGATGGCTACACCTTC.

In its sample, this clonotype was seen once. The chain joins TRBV2 to TRBJ2-7, with 7 nucleotides matching TRBD2. This CDR3 has 10 residues. Germline CDR1 is SNHLY and CDR2 is FYNNEI. The trim removed 4 bases at V and 12 bases at J, leaving 3 bases unmatched. This CDR3 is CASSVGEGYF. In DNA form, the CDR3 reads TGTGCCAGCAGTGTGGGGGAGGGGTACTTC.

The V gene is TRBV9, the J gene TRBJ2-7; a weak D match, TRBD2 (6 bases). Germline loops: CDR1 SGDLS, CDR2 YYNGEE. V was shortened by 0 bases and J by 2 bases, with 12 bases between the two germline ends. This CDR3 is built from 15 residues. CDR3 sequence reads: CASSVAEGGPYEQYF. CDR3 DNA: TGTGCCAGCAGCGTAGCGGAGGGAGGCCCCTACGAGCAGTACTTC. Full variable domain (missing parts from reference TRBV9 and TRBJ2-7): DSGVTQTPKHLITATGQRVTLRCSPRSGDLSVYWYQQSLDQGLQFLIQYYNGEERAKGNILERFSAQQFPDLHSELNLSSLELGDSALYFCASSVAEGGPYEQYFGPGTRLTVT.

The table lists this clonotype with a few counts. This chain connects TRBV10-3 to TRBJ2-7, with a possible D match to TRBD2 (5 bases). V gave up 10 bases and J gave up 2 bases, with 15 bases separating them. Germline V gives CDR1 ENHRY, CDR2 SYGVKD. The CDR3 consists of 13 residues. Written as DNA, the CDR3 is TGTGCCAGCAGCCGAGGGCGGCCCTACGAGCAGTACTTC. Translating it yields CASSRGRPYEQYF.

This clonotype was observed many times. V usage is TRBV10-3 and J usage is TRBJ2-7, with D possibly being TRBD1 (6 bases). The CDR3 has 16 residues. The V and J ends lost 0 bases and 4 bases respectively, with 16 bases between them. CDR1 ENHRY and CDR2 SYGVKD come from the germline V gene. The CDR3 DNA follows: TGTGCCATCAGTGAGTCGGGTGGTGGCAGGGGTTACGAGCAGTACTTC. Residues: CAISESGGGRGYEQYF.

This sequence joins TRBV29-1 and TRBJ1-1; the D is unclear. V lost 8 bases, J lost 0 bases, and 13 bases lay in between. The CDR3 loop spans 13 amino acids. Germline lookup yields CDR1 SQVTM and CDR2 ANQGSEA. The CDR3 here is CSPAGMLNTEAFF. CDR3 coding DNA: TGCAGCCCCGCCGGGATGTTGAACACTGAAGCTTTCTTT.

This clonotype was counted ten times or more. The chain couples TRBV7-2 to TRBJ2-5; D is uncertain. The V end was cut by 2 bases, the J end by 2 bases, with 9 bases between. Looked up from germline, CDR1 is SGHTA and CDR2 is FQGNSA. This CDR3 contains 14 residues. The CDR3 here is CASSLTDGQETQYF. The DNA for the CDR3 is TGTGCCAGCAGCTTAACTGACGGGCAAGAGACCCAGTACTTC. The whole variable domain, remainder taken from reference TRBV7-2 and TRBJ2-5, is GAGVSQSPSNKVTEKGKDVELRCDPISGHTALYWYRQSLGQGLEFLIYFQGNSAPDKSGLPSDRFSAERTGGSVSTLTIQRTQQEDSAVYLCASSLTDGQETQYFGPGTRLLVL.